This T cell receptor beta chain appears in the sequencing data of a study of T cells after yellow fever vaccination. Overall study findings and caveats: Abundant bulk-population clonotypes could contaminate the FACS-sorted repertoires. Though weaker, the secondary response peaked faster, on day 5 versus 15.

This CDR3 is built from 16 residues. The germline CDR1 and CDR2 sequences are SGHAT and FQNNGV. V lost 5 bases, J lost 0 bases, and 16 bases lay in between. This clonotype was picked up many times. Its target is unknown. TCRdb called the 5' RACE reads again in MiXCR, with one record for every CDR3 protein. The sample lists 50,000 or so distinct CDR3 sequences, roughly 7.4% occurring once. The chain uses TRBV11-2 and TRBJ1-2; TRBD1 might be the D (5 bases). Here the sequenced sample was CD8+ T cells sorted from PBMCs, taken on the day of the first yellow fever vaccination. This clonotype was sampled from a man aged 18 to 35 who received the YFV17D yellow fever vaccine. The chain's CDR3 is CASSALAGGTNYGYTF. The DNA of the CDR3 is TGTGCCAGCAGCGCCTTGGCTGGGGGAACTAACTATGGCTACACCTTC.